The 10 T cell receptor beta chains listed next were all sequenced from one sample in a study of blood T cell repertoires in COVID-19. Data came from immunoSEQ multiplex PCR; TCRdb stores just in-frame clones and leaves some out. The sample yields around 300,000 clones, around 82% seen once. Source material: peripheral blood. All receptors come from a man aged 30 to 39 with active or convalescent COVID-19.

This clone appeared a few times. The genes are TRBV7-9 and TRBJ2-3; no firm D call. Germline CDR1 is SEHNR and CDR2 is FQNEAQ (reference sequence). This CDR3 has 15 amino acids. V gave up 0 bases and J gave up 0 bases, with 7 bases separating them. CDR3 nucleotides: TGTGCCAGCAGCTTAGCTACAGCTAGCACAGATACGCAGTATTTT. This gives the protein CASSLATASTDTQYF.

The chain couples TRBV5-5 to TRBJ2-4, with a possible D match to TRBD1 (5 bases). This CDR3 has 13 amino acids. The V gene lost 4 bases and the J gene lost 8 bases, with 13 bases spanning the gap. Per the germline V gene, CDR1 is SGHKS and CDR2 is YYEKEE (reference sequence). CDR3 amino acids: CASSPQGTDIQYF. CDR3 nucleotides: TGTGCCAGCAGCCCGCAGGGTACGGACATTCAGTACTTC.

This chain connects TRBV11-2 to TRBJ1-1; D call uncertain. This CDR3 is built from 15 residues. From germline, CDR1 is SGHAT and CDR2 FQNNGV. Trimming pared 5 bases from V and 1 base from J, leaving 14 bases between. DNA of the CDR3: TGTGCCAGCAGCCGAGCTCAGGCTCAGAACACTGAAGCTTTCTTT. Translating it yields CASSRAQAQNTEAFF.

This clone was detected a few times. The CDR3 DNA is TGTGCCAGCAGCGTAGGGAGCGGGGGGCGGGACACTGAAGCTTTCTTT. Its protein product is CASSVGSGGRDTEAFF. The gene calls are TRBV9 and TRBJ1-1, with a possible D match to TRBD1 (6 bases). V was shortened by 0 bases and J by 3 bases, with 15 bases between the two germline ends. Germline-derived CDR1 and CDR2 are SGDLS and YYNGEE. CDR3 length equals 16 residues.

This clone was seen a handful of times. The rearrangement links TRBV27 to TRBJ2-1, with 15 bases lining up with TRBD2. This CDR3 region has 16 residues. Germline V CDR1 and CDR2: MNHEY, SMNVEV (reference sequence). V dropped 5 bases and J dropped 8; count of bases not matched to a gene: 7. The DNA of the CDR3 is TGTGCCAGCAGTCACGGACTAGCGGGAGGGCATGATGAGCAGTTCTTC. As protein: CASSHGLAGGHDEQFF.

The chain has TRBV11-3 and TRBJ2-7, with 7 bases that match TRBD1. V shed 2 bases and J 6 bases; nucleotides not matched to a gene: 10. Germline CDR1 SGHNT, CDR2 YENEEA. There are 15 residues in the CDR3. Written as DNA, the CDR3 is TGTGCCAGCAGCTTATCCCCCCTGACAGGGAGCGAGCAGTACTTC. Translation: CASSLSPLTGSEQYF. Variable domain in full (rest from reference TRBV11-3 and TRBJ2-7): EAGVVQSPRYKIIEKKQPVAFWCNPISGHNTLYWYLQNLGQGPELLIRYENEEAVDDSQLPKDRFSAERLKGVDSTLKIQPAELGDSAVYLCASSLSPLTGSEQYFGPGTRLTVT.

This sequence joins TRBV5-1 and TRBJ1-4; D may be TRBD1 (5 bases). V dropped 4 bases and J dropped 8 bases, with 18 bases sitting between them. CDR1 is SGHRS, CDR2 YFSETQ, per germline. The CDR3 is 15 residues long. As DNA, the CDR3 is TGCGCCAGCAGCCCCGAGGGGACTAGGGGAGAAAAACTGTTTTTT. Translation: CASSPEGTRGEKLFF.

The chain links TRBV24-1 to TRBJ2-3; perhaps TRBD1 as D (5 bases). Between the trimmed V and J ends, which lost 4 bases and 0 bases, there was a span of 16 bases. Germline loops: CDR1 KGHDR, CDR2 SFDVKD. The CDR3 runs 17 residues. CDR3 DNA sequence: TGTGCCACCAGTGACCCAAGGACACATCCTAGCACAGATACGCAGTATTTT. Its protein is CATSDPRTHPSTDTQYF.

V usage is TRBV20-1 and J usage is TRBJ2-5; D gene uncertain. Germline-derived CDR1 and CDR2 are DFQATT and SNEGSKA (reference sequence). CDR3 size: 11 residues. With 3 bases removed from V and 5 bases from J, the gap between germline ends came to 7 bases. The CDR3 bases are TGCAGTGCTAGTACTGAGGAGACCCAGTACTTC. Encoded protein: CSASTEETQYF.

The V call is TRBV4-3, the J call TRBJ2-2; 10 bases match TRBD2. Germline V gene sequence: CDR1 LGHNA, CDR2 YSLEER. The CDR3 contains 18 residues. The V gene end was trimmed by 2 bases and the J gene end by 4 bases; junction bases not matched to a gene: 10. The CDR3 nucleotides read TGCGCCAGCAGCCAAAGGATCGGACTAGCGGTCCTCACCGGGGAGCTGTTTTTT. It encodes CASSQRIGLAVLTGELFF.